Below, one T cell receptor (beta chain) is given with its context. The assay was immunoSEQ multiplex PCR, and TCRdb's table has in-frame clones only and misses some. This sample carries a few hundred thousand clones, about 90% of them seen once, and the ten largest clones take less than 4.5%. Documented treatment: about 20 received Ad26.COV2.S at low or high dose, single or two shots; about 5 received placebo; per-sample allocation not given. The investigators took samples on day 63 after the first vaccine or placebo injection. The data derive from a study of Ad26.COV2.S vaccination and SARS-CoV-2 variants. Overall study: Donor got 5x10^10 or 1x10^11 viral particles of Ad26.COV2.S.

This CDR3 is built from 14 residues. With 7 bases removed from V and 0 bases from J, the gap between germline ends came to 7 bases. The germline gives CDR1 MGHDK, CDR2 SYGVNS. The receptor comes from a person between 18 and 60 years old who received the Ad26.COV2.S COVID-19 vaccine or a placebo. The source was peripheral blood, collected in a trial of Ad26.COV2.S vaccine versus placebo. This chain uses TRBV25-1 with TRBJ1-6; no clear D. The CDR3 reads CASTHGSYNSPLHF. DNA of the CDR3: TGTGCCAGCACTCACGGCTCCTATAATTCACCCCTCCACTTT.